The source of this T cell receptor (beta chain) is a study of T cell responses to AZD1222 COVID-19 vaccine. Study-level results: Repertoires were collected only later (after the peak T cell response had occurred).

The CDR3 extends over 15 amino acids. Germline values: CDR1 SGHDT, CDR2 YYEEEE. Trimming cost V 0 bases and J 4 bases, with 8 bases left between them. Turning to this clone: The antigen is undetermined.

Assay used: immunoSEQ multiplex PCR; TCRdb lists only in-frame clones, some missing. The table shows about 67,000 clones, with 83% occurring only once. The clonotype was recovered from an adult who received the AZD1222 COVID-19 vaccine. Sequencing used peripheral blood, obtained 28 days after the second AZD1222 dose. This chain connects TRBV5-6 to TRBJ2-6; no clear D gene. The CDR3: CASSLVRVGANVLTF. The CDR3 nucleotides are TGTGCCAGCAGCTTGGTTAGGGTCGGGGCCAACGTCCTGACTTTC. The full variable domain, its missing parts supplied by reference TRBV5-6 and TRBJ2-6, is DAGVTQSPTHLIKTRGQQVTLRCSPKSGHDTVSWYQQALGQGPQFIFQYYEEEERQRGNFPDRFSGHQFPNYSSELNVNALLLGDSALYLCASSLVRVGANVLTFGAGSRLTVL.